The clone carrying this TCR beta chain was detected ten times or more. Its antigen is currently unknown. This entry belongs to a study of T cell repertoires in cytomegalovirus infection. Trimming removed 1 base from V and 5 bases from J; junction bases left unmatched: 3. Germline CDR1 MGHRA, CDR2 YSYEKL. CDR3 length: 14 residues. One entry per CDR3 protein results from TCRdb running MiXCR on the reads. The sample holds 700,000 to 950,000 distinct CDR3 sequences; roughly 33% are singletons and the top ten take about an eighth. The sample consisted of cultured CD8+ T cells from PBMCs, taken from culture after CMV antigen stimulation. This receptor was identified in a human donor in good health (CMV status not recorded). Some clones in this sample may be carry-over from other donors' samples. J is TRBJ2-5 and V is TRBV4-1; 8 bases agree with TRBD1. DNA for the CDR3: TGCGCCAGCAGCCAAGGGACAGGGACGGAGACCCAGTACTTC. Its translation is CASSQGTGTETQYF.